This record concerns one T cell receptor beta chain sequence. Method: immunoSEQ multiplex PCR; TCRdb's copy keeps in-frame clones and lacks some. The sample holds almost 550,000 clones; approximately 78% are singletons and the top ten take around 0.012%. The sample belongs to a study of shared T cell receptors in the human thymus. The germline V gene encodes CDR1 SEHNR and CDR2 FQNEAQ (reference sequence). The CDR3 consists of 16 residues. Trimming removed 1 base from V and 5 bases from J, with 16 bases in between. These sequences were also reported in another study, on human thymus T cells. That source adds: From resections taken during corrective heart surgery, the thymus tissue was obtained.

The sequence was obtained from a boy under two years old with a congenital heart defect. Sequenced: thymocytes. The V call is TRBV7-9, the J call TRBJ2-3; D possibly corresponds to TRBD1 (5 bases). The CDR3 bases are TGTGCCAGCAGCTTAGAAGGTCGCAGGGTGGGAGATACGCAGTATTTT. This codes for CASSLEGRRVGDTQYF.